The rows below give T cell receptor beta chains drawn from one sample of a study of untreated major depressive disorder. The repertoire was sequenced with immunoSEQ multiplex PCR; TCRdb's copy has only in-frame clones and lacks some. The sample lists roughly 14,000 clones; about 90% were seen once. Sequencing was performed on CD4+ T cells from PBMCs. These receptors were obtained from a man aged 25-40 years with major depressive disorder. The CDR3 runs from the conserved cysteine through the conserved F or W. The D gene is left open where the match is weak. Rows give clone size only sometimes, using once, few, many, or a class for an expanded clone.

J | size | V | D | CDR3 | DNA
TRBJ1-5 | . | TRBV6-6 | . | CASRGSNQPQHF | TGTGCCAGCAGGGGATCCAATCAGCCCCAGCATTTT
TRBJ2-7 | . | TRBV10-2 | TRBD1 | CASSETQDRLYF | TGCGCCAGCAGTGAGACCCAGGACAGGCTGTACTTC
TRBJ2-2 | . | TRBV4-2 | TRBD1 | CASSPYRGANTGELFF | TGTGCCAGCAGCCCCTACAGGGGCGCGAACACCGGGGAGCTGTTTTTT
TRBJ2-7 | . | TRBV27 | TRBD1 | CASSFRDRGPYEQYF | TGTGCCAGCAGTTTCCGAGACAGGGGACCCTACGAGCAGTACTTC
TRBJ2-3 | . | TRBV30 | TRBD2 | CAWSSSGFTDTQYF | TGTGCCTGGTCATCTAGCGGGTTCACAGATACGCAGTATTTT
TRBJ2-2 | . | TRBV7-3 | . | CASSLYLQGGTGELFF | TGTGCCAGCAGCTTATATTTGCAGGGGGGCACCGGGGAGCTGTTTTTT
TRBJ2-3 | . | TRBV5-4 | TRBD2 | CASSVGGAGSDTQYF | TGTGCCAGCAGCGTGGGAGGGGCGGGCTCAGATACGCAGTATTTT
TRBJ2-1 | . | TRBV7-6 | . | CASSLVPQGKGFF | TGTGCCAGCAGCTTAGTCCCACAGGGAAAGGGGTTCTTC
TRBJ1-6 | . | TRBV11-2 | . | CASSRTDKNSPLHF | TGTGCCAGCAGCCGGACGGATAAAAATTCACCCCTCCACTTT
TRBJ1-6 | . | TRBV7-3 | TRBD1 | CASSLGTGSTPLHF | TGTGCCAGCAGCCTCGGGACAGGTTCAACACCCCTCCACTTT
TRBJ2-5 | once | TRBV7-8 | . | CASSLTPTRTETQYF | TGTGCCAGCAGCTTAACACCTACCCGGACAGAGACCCAGTACTTC
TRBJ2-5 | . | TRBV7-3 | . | CASSVQGQETQYF | TGTGCCAGCAGCGTACAGGGCCAAGAGACCCAGTACTTC
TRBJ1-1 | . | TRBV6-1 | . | CASSEISREADRNPEAFF | TGTGCCAGCAGTGAAATCTCCCGGGAGGCGGACCGGAACCCTGAAGCTTTCTTT
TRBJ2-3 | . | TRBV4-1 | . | CASSLQGLTDTQYF | TGCGCCAGCTCCCTTCAGGGGCTGACAGATACGCAGTATTTT
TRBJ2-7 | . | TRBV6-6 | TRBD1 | CASRRGQGIYEQYF | TGTGCCAGCAGGCGGGGACAGGGAATCTACGAGCAGTACTTC
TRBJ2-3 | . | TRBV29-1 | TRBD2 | CSVGWGGPSGTDTQYF | TGCAGCGTCGGGTGGGGGGGTCCGAGCGGGACAGATACGCAGTATTTT
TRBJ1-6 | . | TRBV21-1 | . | CASAKTSTYNSPLHF | TGTGCCAGTGCTAAGACTTCGACCTATAATTCACCCCTCCACTTT
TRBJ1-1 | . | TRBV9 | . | CASGGMNTEAFF | TGTGCCAGCGGGGGTATGAACACTGAAGCTTTCTTT
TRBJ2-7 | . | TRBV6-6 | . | CASSPGAYEQYF | TGTGCCAGCAGCCCGGGGGCCTACGAGCAGTACTTC
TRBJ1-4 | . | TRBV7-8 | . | CASSLETQTNEKLFF | TGTGCCAGCAGCTTAGAGACGCAAACTAATGAAAAACTGTTTTTT
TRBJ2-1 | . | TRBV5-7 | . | CASSPIGVAVGAFYNEQFF | TGTGCCAGCAGCCCGATTGGGGTTGCAGTGGGGGCCTTCTACAATGAGCAGTTCTTC
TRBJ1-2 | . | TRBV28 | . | CASREDLRWGYTF | TGTGCCAGCAGGGAGGATCTAAGGTGGGGCTACACCTTC
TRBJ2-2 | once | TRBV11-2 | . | CASSSPDRNTGELFF | TGTGCCAGCAGCTCCCCGGACAGAAACACCGGGGAGCTGTTTTTT
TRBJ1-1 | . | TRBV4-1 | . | CASSHLYSEAFF | TGCGCCAGCAGCCATTTGTATAGTGAAGCTTTCTTT
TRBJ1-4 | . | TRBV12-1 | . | CASSRVASGAFAKLFF | .
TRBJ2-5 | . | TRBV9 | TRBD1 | CASSGGTGLETQYF | TGTGCCAGCAGCGGGGGGACAGGGTTGGAGACCCAGTACTTC
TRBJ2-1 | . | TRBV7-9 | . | CASSLGGHNEQFF | TGTGCCAGCAGCTTAGGGGGACACAATGAGCAGTTCTTC
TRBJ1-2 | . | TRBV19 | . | CASSIDTGSARPGYTF | TGTGCCAGTAGTATAGATACGGGCAGCGCCCGCCCTGGCTACACCTTC
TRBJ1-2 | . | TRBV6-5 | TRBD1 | CASSYLGTGGKGYTF | TGTGCCAGCAGTTACTTGGGGACAGGGGGGAAAGGCTACACCTTC
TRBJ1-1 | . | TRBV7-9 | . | CASSGEDGFF | TGTGCCAGCAGCGGTGAGGACGGTTTCTTT
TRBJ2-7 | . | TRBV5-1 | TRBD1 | CASSPGGTGSYEQYF | TGCGCCAGCAGCCCGGGTGGGACAGGGTCCTACGAGCAGTACTTC
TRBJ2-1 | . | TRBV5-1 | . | CASSLGGKEQFF | TGCGCCAGCAGCTTGGGAGGGAAGGAGCAGTTCTTC
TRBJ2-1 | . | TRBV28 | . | CASTRGGLYNEQFF | TGTGCCAGCACCCGCGGGGGCCTCTACAATGAGCAGTTCTTC
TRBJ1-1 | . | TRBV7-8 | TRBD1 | CASSLPGTGGPMNTEAFF | TGTGCCAGCAGCTTGCCCGGGACAGGGGGCCCTATGAACACTGAAGCTTTCTTT
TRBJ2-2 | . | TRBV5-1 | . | CASWRAGGELFF | TGCGCCAGCTGGAGAGCGGGCGGGGAGCTGTTTTTT
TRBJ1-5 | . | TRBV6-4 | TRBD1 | CASSDPGQLNQPQHF | TGTGCCAGCAGTGACCCGGGACAGCTCAATCAGCCCCAGCATTTT
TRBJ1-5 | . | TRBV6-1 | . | CASSDLGWLNQPQHF | TGTGCCAGCAGTGATTTGGGGTGGCTCAATCAGCCCCAGCATTTT
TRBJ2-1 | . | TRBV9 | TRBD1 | CASSEGPGGYNEQFF | TGTGCCAGCAGCGAAGGGCCAGGGGGCTACAATGAGCAGTTCTTC
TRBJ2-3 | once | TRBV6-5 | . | CASSLRRGLTDTQYF | TGTGCCAGCAGTTTAAGGCGGGGGCTCACAGATACGCAGTATTTT
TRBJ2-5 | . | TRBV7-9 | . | CASSLQTDQETQYF | TGTGCCAGCAGCTTACAGACGGACCAAGAGACCCAGTACTTC
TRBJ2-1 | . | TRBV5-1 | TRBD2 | CASNPGTSGYNEQFF | TGCGCCAGCAATCCCGGGACTAGCGGGTACAATGAGCAGTTCTTC
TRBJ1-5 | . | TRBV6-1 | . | CASSENQGPSNQPQHF | TGTGCCAGCAGTGAAAATCAGGGTCCTAGCAATCAGCCCCAGCATTTT
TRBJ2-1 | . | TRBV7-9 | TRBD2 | CASSLVTSGNNEQFF | TGTGCCAGCAGCTTAGTAACTAGCGGCAACAATGAGCAGTTCTTC
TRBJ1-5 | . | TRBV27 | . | CASSIYAGKWPQHF | TGTGCCAGCAGCATATATGCGGGGAAGTGGCCCCAGCATTTT
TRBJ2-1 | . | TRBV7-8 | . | CASSLGRGTYNEQFF | TGTGCCAGCAGCTTGGGTCGGGGAACCTACAATGAGCAGTTCTTC
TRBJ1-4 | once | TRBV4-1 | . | CASSQVAGNNEKLFF | TGCGCCAGCAGCCAAGTAGCAGGGAATAATGAAAAACTGTTTTTT
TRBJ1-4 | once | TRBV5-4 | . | CASSLDRQVDEKLFF | TGTGCCAGCAGCTTGGATCGGCAGGTTGATGAAAAACTGTTTTTT
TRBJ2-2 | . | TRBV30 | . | CAWSKQYTGELFF | TGTGCCTGGAGTAAACAATACACCGGGGAGCTGTTTTTT
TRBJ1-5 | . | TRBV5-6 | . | CASSLRIGGSQPQHF | TGTGCCAGCAGCTTGAGAATAGGGGGTAGTCAGCCCCAGCATTTT
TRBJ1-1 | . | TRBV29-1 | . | CSVHRTFMNTEAFF | TGCAGCGTTCACAGAACCTTCATGAACACTGAAGCTTTCTTT
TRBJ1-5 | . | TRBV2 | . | CASSGSRGRGPGWHF | TGTGCCAGCAGTGGCTCCAGGGGAAGAGGTCCGGGGTGGCATTTT